A selection of T cell receptor beta chains follows, all from one sample in a study of STAT3 mutations in large granular lymphocyte leukemia. The assay was immunoSEQ multiplex PCR, and TCRdb's table has in-frame clones only and misses some. Seen here are around 8,500 clones, roughly 91% observed once, and the top ten hold approximately 78%. The sequenced sample was peripheral blood mononuclear cells. All receptors come from a man older than 75 with T-cell large granular lymphocyte leukemia. Some clones in this sample may be carry-over from other donors' samples. The CDR3 runs from the conserved cysteine through the conserved F or W. Each record gives: V gene, clone size, CDR3 protein. Clone size, where shown, is once, few, many, or a class for clones that have expanded.

V gene: TRBV29-1; clone size: .; CDR3 protein: CSVSPGTKLYGYTF
V gene: TRBV5-1; clone size: once; CDR3 protein: CASSPAARGQGYTF
V gene: TRBV21-1; clone size: .; CDR3 protein: CASSMGAGHTGELFF
V gene: TRBV9; clone size: .; CDR3 protein: CASSYRQGGVNTGELFF
V gene: TRBV7-7; clone size: .; CDR3 protein: CASSLAGDTEAFF
V gene: TRBV28; clone size: .; CDR3 protein: CARESYGYTF
V gene: TRBV4-1; clone size: .; CDR3 protein: CASSTRLAGGPWNEQFF
V gene: TRBV7-2; clone size: .; CDR3 protein: CASSSLAGGAYEQYF
V gene: TRBV5-1; clone size: .; CDR3 protein: CASSWGQALNEKLFF
V gene: TRBV7-9; clone size: .; CDR3 protein: CASSLVGLANEQFF
V gene: TRBV5-1; clone size: .; CDR3 protein: CASSSTGGGYGYTF
V gene: TRBV4-2; clone size: .; CDR3 protein: CASSQGPGQGERALHF
V gene: TRBV29-1; clone size: .; CDR3 protein: CSVAGLAYEQYF
V gene: TRBV6-5; clone size: .; CDR3 protein: CASSTDRGTGNTIYF
V gene: TRBV29-1; clone size: .; CDR3 protein: CSVEREGWYEQYF
V gene: TRBV14; clone size: .; CDR3 protein: CASSHGGEGSPLHF
V gene: TRBV30; clone size: .; CDR3 protein: CAWSPSPSDGEAFF
V gene: TRBV6-6; clone size: .; CDR3 protein: CASSYTGEGGTEAFF
V gene: TRBV5-1; clone size: .; CDR3 protein: CASSLDGAGSPLHF
V gene: TRBV6-6; clone size: .; CDR3 protein: CASRQTSGLGPLHF
V gene: TRBV14; clone size: .; CDR3 protein: CASSQAQDREQYF
V gene: TRBV27; clone size: .; CDR3 protein: CASSITGTGSYEQYF
V gene: TRBV30; clone size: .; CDR3 protein: CAWSVGGADTQYF
V gene: TRBV5-1; clone size: once; CDR3 protein: CASSLETGWGYTF
V gene: TRBV4-1; clone size: .; CDR3 protein: CASSHADWVRGETQYF
V gene: TRBV2; clone size: .; CDR3 protein: CASSVAGGFSTDTQYF
V gene: TRBV6-6; clone size: .; CDR3 protein: CASRQGRSTDTQYF
V gene: TRBV30; clone size: .; CDR3 protein: CAWRQGLNTEAFF
V gene: TRBV11-1; clone size: few; CDR3 protein: CAIAYGTEAFF
V gene: TRBV29-1; clone size: .; CDR3 protein: CSVESTSGANVLTF
V gene: TRBV19; clone size: .; CDR3 protein: CASSITRNSPLHF
V gene: TRBV29-1; clone size: .; CDR3 protein: CSVDFPSRESSTDTQYF
V gene: TRBV7-9; clone size: .; CDR3 protein: CASSEGLAGAQETQYF
V gene: TRBV4-1; clone size: large; CDR3 protein: CASSQAYKTYEQYF
V gene: TRBV5-4; clone size: .; CDR3 protein: CASSPRGDGQYF
V gene: TRBV29-1; clone size: .; CDR3 protein: CSVEAPSGWAQYF
V gene: TRBV6-5; clone size: .; CDR3 protein: CASSRSGGQPQHF
V gene: TRBV15; clone size: .; CDR3 protein: CATSRDPSSYNEQFF
V gene: TRBV7-2; clone size: .; CDR3 protein: CASSPSPGDTYEQYF
V gene: TRBV19; clone size: few; CDR3 protein: CAGGDSNQPQHF
V gene: TRBV5-1; clone size: .; CDR3 protein: CASSLRAPRDIQYF
V gene: TRBV14; clone size: .; CDR3 protein: CASSQGGIDQPQHF
V gene: TRBV15; clone size: .; CDR3 protein: CATSRPLQGAWDSPLHF
V gene: TRBV5-1; clone size: .; CDR3 protein: CASYEAGLYNEQFF
V gene: TRBV5-1; clone size: large; CDR3 protein: CASSLGTVALYYGYTF
V gene: TRBV5-6; clone size: .; CDR3 protein: CASSSLGGANYGYTF
V gene: TRBV7-2; clone size: .; CDR3 protein: CASSLHTGTPETQYF
V gene: TRBV21-1; clone size: few; CDR3 protein: CASSVGQGSPLHF
V gene: TRBV18; clone size: .; CDR3 protein: CASSQTGGNEQYF
V gene: TRBV30; clone size: .; CDR3 protein: CAWSKGRTDGNQPQHF
V gene: TRBV5-1; clone size: .; CDR3 protein: CASSLPESSGNTIYF